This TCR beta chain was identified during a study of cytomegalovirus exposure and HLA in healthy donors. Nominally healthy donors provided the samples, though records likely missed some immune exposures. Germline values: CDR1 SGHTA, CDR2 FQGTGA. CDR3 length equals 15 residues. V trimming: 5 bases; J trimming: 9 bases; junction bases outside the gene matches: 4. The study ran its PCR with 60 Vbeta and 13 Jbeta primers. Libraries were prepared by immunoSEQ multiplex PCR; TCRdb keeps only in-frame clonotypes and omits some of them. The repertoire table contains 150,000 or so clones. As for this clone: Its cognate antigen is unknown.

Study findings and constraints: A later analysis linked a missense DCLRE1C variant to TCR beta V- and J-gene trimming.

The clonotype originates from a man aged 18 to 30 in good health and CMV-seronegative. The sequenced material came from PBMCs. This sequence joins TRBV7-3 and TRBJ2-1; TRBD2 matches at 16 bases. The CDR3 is CASSTGLAGGGEQFF. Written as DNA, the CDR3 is TGTGCCAGCAGCACGGGACTAGCGGGAGGGGGTGAGCAGTTCTTC.